This TCR beta chain was obtained from a study of post-analysis software for immune sequencing data. This clonotype has more than one count but fewer than ten. The antigen is undetermined. Presence of unique molecular identifiers characterized the TCR beta cDNA libraries. TCRdb itself ran the PCR reads through MiXCR, one entry per CDR3 protein. This sample has hundreds of thousands of distinct CDR3 sequences, with 59% found just once. Study conclusions and caveats: Five TRBV segments, including TRBV5-6, TRBV5-1 and TRBV20-1, were more frequent in patients than controls. Multiple sclerosis patients had significantly lower normalized Chao1 diversity than controls.

The germline V gene has CDR1 LGHNA and CDR2 YSLEER. J lost 4 bases, V lost 4 bases, and 5 bases had no gene match. The CDR3 is 15 amino acids. The chain has TRBV4-3 and TRBJ2-3, with TRBD1 matching 10 bases. Sequencing used blood. This TCR came from a girl aged 2-10 years with multiple sclerosis. CDR3 amino acids: CASSPGTGAPDTQYF. For the CDR3, the DNA is TGCGCCAGCAGCCCCGGGACAGGGGCCCCAGATACGCAGTATTTT.